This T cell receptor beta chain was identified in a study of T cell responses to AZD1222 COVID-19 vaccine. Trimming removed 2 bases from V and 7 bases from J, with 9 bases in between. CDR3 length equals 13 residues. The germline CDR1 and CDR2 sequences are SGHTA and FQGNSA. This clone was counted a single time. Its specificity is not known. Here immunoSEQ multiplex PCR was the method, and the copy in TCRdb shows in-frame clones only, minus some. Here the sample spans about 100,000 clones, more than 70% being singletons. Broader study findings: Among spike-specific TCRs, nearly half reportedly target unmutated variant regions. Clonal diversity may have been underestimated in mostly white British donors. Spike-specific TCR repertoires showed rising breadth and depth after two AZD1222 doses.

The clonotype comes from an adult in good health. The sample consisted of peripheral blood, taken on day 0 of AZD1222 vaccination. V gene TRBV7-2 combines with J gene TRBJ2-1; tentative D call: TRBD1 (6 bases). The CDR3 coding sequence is TGTGCCAGCAGCTTAAAGGGGGTGAATGAGCAGTTCTTC. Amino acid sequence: CASSLKGVNEQFF. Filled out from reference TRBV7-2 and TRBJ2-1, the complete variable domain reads GAGVSQSPSNKVTEKGKDVELRCDPISGHTALYWYRQSLGQGLEFLIYFQGNSAPDKSGLPSDRFSAERTGGSVSTLTIQRTQQEDSAVYLCASSLKGVNEQFFGPGTRLTVL.